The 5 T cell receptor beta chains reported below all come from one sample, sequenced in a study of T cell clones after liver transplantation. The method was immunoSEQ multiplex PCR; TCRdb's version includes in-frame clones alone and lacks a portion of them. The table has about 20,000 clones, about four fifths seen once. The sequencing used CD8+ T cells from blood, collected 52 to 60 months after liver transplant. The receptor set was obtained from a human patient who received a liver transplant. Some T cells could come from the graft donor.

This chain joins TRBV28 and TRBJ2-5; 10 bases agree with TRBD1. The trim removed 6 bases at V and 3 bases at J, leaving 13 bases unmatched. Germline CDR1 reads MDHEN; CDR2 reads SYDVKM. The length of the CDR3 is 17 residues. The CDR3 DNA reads TGTGCCAGCAGATCCGCCCTACCGGGACAGGGGAAAGAGACCCAGTACTTC. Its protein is CASRSALPGQGKETQYF.

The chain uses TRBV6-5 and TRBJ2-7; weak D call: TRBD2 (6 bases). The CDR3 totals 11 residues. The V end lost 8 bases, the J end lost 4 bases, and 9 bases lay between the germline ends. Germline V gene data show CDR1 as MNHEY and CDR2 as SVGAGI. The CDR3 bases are TGTGCCAGCTCCGGAGGGTACGAGCAGTACTTC. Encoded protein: CASSGGYEQYF.

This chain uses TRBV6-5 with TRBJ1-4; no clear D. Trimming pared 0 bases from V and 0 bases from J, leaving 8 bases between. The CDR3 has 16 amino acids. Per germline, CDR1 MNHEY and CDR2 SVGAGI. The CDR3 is CASSYSGVATNEKLFF. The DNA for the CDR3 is TGTGCCAGCAGTTACTCGGGAGTTGCAACTAATGAAAAACTGTTTTTT.

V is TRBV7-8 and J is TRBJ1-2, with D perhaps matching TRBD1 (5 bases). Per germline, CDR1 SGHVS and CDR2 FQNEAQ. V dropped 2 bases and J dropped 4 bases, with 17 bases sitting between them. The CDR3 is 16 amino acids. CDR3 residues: CASSLWGGTFSYGYTF. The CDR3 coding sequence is TGTGCCAGCAGCTTATGGGGGGGGACCTTTAGCTATGGCTACACCTTC.

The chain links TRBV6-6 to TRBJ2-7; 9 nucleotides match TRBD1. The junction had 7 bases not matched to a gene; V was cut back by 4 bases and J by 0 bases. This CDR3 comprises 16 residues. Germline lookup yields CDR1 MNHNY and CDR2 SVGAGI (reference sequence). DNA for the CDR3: TGTGCCAGCAGTTCAACTGGGACAGGGTTCTCCTACGAGCAGTACTTC. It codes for CASSSTGTGFSYEQYF.